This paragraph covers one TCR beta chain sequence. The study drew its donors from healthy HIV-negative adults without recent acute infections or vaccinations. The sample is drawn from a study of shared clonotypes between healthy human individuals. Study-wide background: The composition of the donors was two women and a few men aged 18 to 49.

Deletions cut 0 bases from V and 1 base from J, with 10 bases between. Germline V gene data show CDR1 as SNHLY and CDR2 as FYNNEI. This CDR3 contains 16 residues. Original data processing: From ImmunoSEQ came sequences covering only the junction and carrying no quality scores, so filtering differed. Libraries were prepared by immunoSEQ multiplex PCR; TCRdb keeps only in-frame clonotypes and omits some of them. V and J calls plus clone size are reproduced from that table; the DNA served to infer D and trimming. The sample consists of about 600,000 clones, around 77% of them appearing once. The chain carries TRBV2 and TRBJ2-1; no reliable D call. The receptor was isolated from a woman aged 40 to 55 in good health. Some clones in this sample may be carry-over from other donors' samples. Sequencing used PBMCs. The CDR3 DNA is TGTGCCAGCAGTGAAGCCGTGCTGGTTTCCTACAATGAGCAGTTCTTC. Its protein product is CASSEAVLVSYNEQFF.